One T cell receptor beta chain is described in this entry. Its specificity is unknown. The CDR3 runs to 17 residues. The V gene's germline CDR1 is DFQATT and CDR2 SNEGSKA (reference sequence). After removal of 2 bases from V and 0 bases from J, the junction contained 6 bases not matched to a gene. This entry belongs to a study of post-analysis software for immune sequencing data. Prepared TCR beta cDNA libraries contained unique molecular identifiers. When 1 to 10 million T cells were used, they gave 500,000 or so cDNA molecules. A single record per CDR3 protein comes from TCRdb applying MiXCR to the PCR reads. The table includes hundreds of thousands of distinct CDR3 sequences, roughly three fifths detected once. The study's findings and limits: The authors found that F measure strongly co-clustered same-batch samples. Patients used several TRBV segments, including TRBV5-6, TRBV5-1 and TRBV20-1, more often than controls.

The receptor was isolated from a girl between 2 and 10 years old with multiple sclerosis. The sequencing sample was made of blood. The chain carries TRBV20-1 and TRBJ2-4; TRBD2 matches at 11 bases. The CDR3 region has the DNA TGCAGTGCTAGAAGGGGTGGACTAGCGGGAGCCAAAAACATTCAGTACTTC. Translation: CSARRGGLAGAKNIQYF.